These 25 T cell receptor beta chains originate from one sample sequenced in a study of blood T cell repertoires in COVID-19. The repertoire was sequenced with immunoSEQ multiplex PCR; TCRdb's copy has only in-frame clones and lacks some. Of roughly 160,000 clones listed, roughly 84% were seen once; the top ten hold 15% to 20%. The specimen sequenced was PBMCs or T cells enriched from blood (not recorded which). The source of these receptors is a man in his sixties who had recovered from COVID-19.

J is TRBJ2-1 and V is TRBV5-6, with D perhaps TRBD1 (5 bases). The V end lost 4 bases, the J end lost 0 bases, and 11 bases lay between the germline ends. Germline V gives CDR1 SGHDT, CDR2 YYEEEE. The CDR3 spans 15 residues. This chain's CDR3 is CASSAQVSSYNEQFF. The CDR3 nucleotides are TGTGCCAGCAGCGCACAGGTGAGCTCCTACAATGAGCAGTTCTTC.

The rearrangement uses TRBV18 and TRBJ1-3, with D possibly being TRBD1 (6 bases). This CDR3 region has 16 residues. Germline CDR1 and CDR2: KGHSH and LQKENI. The V gene lost 10 bases and the J gene lost 1 base, with 20 bases spanning the gap. CDR3 bases: TGTGCCACGCTCCCCTCACAGGGTTTATCTGGAAACACCATATATTTT. It yields the protein CATLPSQGLSGNTIYF. Supplemented by reference TRBV18 and TRBJ1-3, the full variable domain reads NAGVMQNPRHLVRRRGQEARLRCSPMKGHSHVYWYRQLPEEGLKFMVYLQKENIIDESGMPKERFSAEFPKEGPSILRIQQVVRGDSAAYFCATLPSQGLSGNTIYFGEGSWLTVV.

V gene TRBV28 combines with J gene TRBJ2-1, with 10 nucleotides matching TRBD2. Trimming cost V 3 bases and J 9 bases; bases outside gene matches: 5. The CDR3 spans 14 residues. Germline assignment: CDR1 MDHEN and CDR2 SYDVKM. The CDR3 sequence is CASSFLAGVPEQFF. The CDR3 nucleotides read TGTGCCAGCAGTTTCCTAGCGGGAGTGCCTGAGCAGTTCTTC.

The J gene is TRBJ2-4, the V gene TRBV28; D is possibly TRBD2 (6 bases). Germline V gives CDR1 MDHEN, CDR2 SYDVKM. The CDR3 has 17 residues. V was cut by 4 bases and J by 8 bases, with 24 bases left in between. The CDR3 loop is CASSSPAPGKGGDIQYF. In DNA form, the CDR3 reads TGTGCCAGCAGTTCGCCCGCCCCCGGGAAGGGAGGTGACATTCAGTACTTC.

There are a few counts of this clone. This chain connects TRBV19 to TRBJ1-2; TRBD1 agrees at 9 bases. Germline V gene sequence: CDR1 LNHDA, CDR2 SQIVND (reference sequence). This CDR3 region has 15 residues. V trimming: 4 bases; J trimming: 1 base; junction bases outside the gene matches: 4. CDR3 in amino acids: CASSTGTGSNYGYTF. CDR3 coding DNA: TGTGCCAGTAGTACCGGGACAGGGAGTAACTATGGCTACACCTTC.

The chain recombines TRBV28 with TRBJ1-5, with unresolved D. Germline V gene data show CDR1 as MDHEN and CDR2 as SYDVKM. The V and J ends lost 3 bases and 0 bases respectively, with 15 bases between them. The CDR3 contains 17 residues. The CDR3 DNA reads as TGTGCCAGCAGTTTCCCAACTGAGACTTATAGCAATCAGCCCCAGCATTTT. Protein product: CASSFPTETYSNQPQHF.

The chain uses TRBV27 and TRBJ1-2; 9 nucleotides align to TRBD1. The CDR3 contains 13 residues. Germline assignment: CDR1 MNHEY and CDR2 SMNVEV (reference sequence). With V trimmed by 4 bases and J by 4 bases, 1 base remained unmatched. The DNA of the CDR3 is TGTGCCAGCAGTTGGGACAGGGCCTATGGCTACACCTTC. This sequence encodes CASSWDRAYGYTF.

The count of this clone is one. The CDR3 loop reads CASSPINSGTGGRTGELFF. DNA for the CDR3: TGTGCCAGCAGCCCCATTAACAGCGGGACAGGGGGCCGCACCGGGGAGCTGTTTTTT. This sequence joins TRBV7-9 and TRBJ2-2, with 12 bases that match TRBD1. CDR1 and CDR2 from the germline V gene are SEHNR and FQNEAQ (reference sequence). The ends lost 5 bases at V and 4 bases at J; junction bases unmatched: 14. The CDR3 has 19 amino acids. The full variable domain, rest sourced from reference TRBV7-9 and TRBJ2-2, is DTGVSQNPRHKITKRGQNVTFRCDPISEHNRLYWYRQTLGQGPEFLTYFQNEAQLEKSRLLSDRFSAERPKGSFSTLEIQRTEQGDSAMYLCASSPINSGTGGRTGELFFGEGSRLTVL.

The genes are TRBV6-6 and TRBJ2-7; 9 nucleotides agree with TRBD2. The ends lost 7 bases at V and 0 bases at J; junction bases unmatched: 1. CDR3 length: 13 residues. Germline lookup yields CDR1 MNHNY and CDR2 SVGAGI (reference sequence). CDR3 nucleotide sequence: TGTGCCAGCATTAGCGGGAGCTCCTACGAGCAGTACTTC. It specifies CASISGSSYEQYF.

This chain joins TRBV29-1 and TRBJ2-7; 8 bases fit TRBD1. The CDR3 sequence is 13 residues long. Per germline, CDR1 SQVTM and CDR2 ANQGSEA. V lost 6 bases, J lost 2 bases, and 6 bases stayed unmatched. CDR3 bases: TGCAGCGTCTCGACAGGGGCCCCCTACGAGCAGTACTTC. This encodes CSVSTGAPYEQYF.

This clone was observed a handful of times. The J gene is TRBJ1-3, the V gene TRBV7-9, with D possibly being TRBD1 (5 bases). This CDR3 has 14 amino acids. Germline V lookup: CDR1 SEHNR, CDR2 FQNEAQ (reference sequence). Trimming pared 4 bases from V and 7 bases from J, leaving 14 bases between. CDR3 loop: CASSSPAKGNTIYF. The DNA of the CDR3 is TGTGCCAGCAGCTCCCCCGCCAAGGGGAACACCATATATTTT.

The V gene is TRBV19, the J gene TRBJ2-6; D is perhaps TRBD1 (6 bases). Trimming took off 0 bases at V and 2 bases at J, with 23 bases between the two ends. This CDR3 comprises 21 residues. Germline V gene sequence: CDR1 LNHDA, CDR2 SQIVND (reference sequence). This CDR3 is CASSIDGGFRVPATGANVLTF. DNA for the CDR3: TGTGCCAGTAGTATAGATGGGGGCTTTAGGGTTCCTGCTACTGGGGCCAACGTCCTGACTTTC.

The J gene is TRBJ2-2, the V gene TRBV19, with a tentative D call TRBD1 (5 bases). The length of the CDR3 is 14 residues. The V and J ends lost 8 bases and 6 bases respectively, with 16 bases between them. Germline CDR1 is LNHDA and CDR2 is SQIVND (reference sequence). CDR3 sequence: CASSAGNSAGELFF. Here the CDR3 DNA reads TGTGCCAGTTCGGCAGGGAACAGCGCCGGGGAGCTGTTTTTT. Full variable domain (missing parts from reference TRBV19 and TRBJ2-2): DGGITQSPKYLFRKEGQNVTLSCEQNLNHDAMYWYRQDPGQGLRLIYYSQIVNDFQKGDIAEGYSVSREKKESFPLTVTSAQKNPTAFYLCASSAGNSAGELFFGEGSRLTVL.

This clone is a singleton in its sample. The V gene is TRBV7-2, the J gene TRBJ1-1, with D perhaps matching TRBD1 (6 bases). V was trimmed by 5 bases and J by 4 bases, leaving 14 bases between them. The germline CDR1 and CDR2 sequences are SGHTA and FQGNSA. The CDR3 has 14 amino acids. CDR3 sequence reads: CASSDKAGATEAFF. CDR3 nucleotide sequence: TGTGCCAGCAGCGACAAAGCGGGGGCCACTGAAGCTTTCTTT. The whole variable domain, filled in from reference TRBV7-2 and TRBJ1-1, reads GAGVSQSPSNKVTEKGKDVELRCDPISGHTALYWYRQSLGQGLEFLIYFQGNSAPDKSGLPSDRFSAERTGGSVSTLTIQRTQQEDSAVYLCASSDKAGATEAFFGQGTRLTVV.

The chain employs TRBV28 and TRBJ1-4; 9 nucleotides agree with TRBD1. The germline V gene encodes CDR1 MDHEN and CDR2 SYDVKM. This CDR3 has 14 residues. V lost 6 bases to trimming and J lost 4 bases; unmatched junction nucleotides: 3. DNA for the CDR3: TGTGCCAGCAGCGGACAGGGGATTAATGAAAAACTGTTTTTT. Amino acids: CASSGQGINEKLFF.

The rearrangement joins TRBV7-2 to TRBJ2-3, with TRBD1 matching over 7 bases. Germline CDR1 and CDR2: SGHTA and FQGNSA. The CDR3 extends over 15 amino acids. With V trimmed by 3 bases and J by 2 bases, 5 bases remained unmatched. Here the CDR3 reads CASSFTGDFTDTQYF. The CDR3 coding sequence is TGTGCCAGCAGCTTCACAGGGGATTTCACAGATACGCAGTATTTT. The full variable domain, rest sourced from reference TRBV7-2 and TRBJ2-3, is GAGVSQSPSNKVTEKGKDVELRCDPISGHTALYWYRQSLGQGLEFLIYFQGNSAPDKSGLPSDRFSAERTGGSVSTLTIQRTQQEDSAVYLCASSFTGDFTDTQYFGPGTRLTVL.

The chain joins TRBV14 to TRBJ1-4; tentative D call: TRBD1 (5 bases). From germline, CDR1 is SGHDN and CDR2 FVKESK. Trimming removed 1 base from V and 5 bases from J, with 14 bases in between. The CDR3 is made up of 16 amino acids. CDR3: CASSQAFRALNEKLFF. The CDR3 DNA follows: TGTGCCAGCAGCCAAGCGTTCAGGGCTCTGAATGAAAAACTGTTTTTT.

This chain joins TRBV6-5 and TRBJ2-1; weak D call: TRBD2 (7 bases). Germline V gene lookup returns CDR1 MNHEY and CDR2 SVGAGI. CDR3 size: 16 residues. The V and J ends lost 2 bases and 2 bases respectively, with 13 bases between them. The CDR3 reads CASSYRGGAPYNEQFF. The DNA of the CDR3 is TGTGCCAGCAGTTACAGGGGGGGGGCACCCTACAATGAGCAGTTCTTC.

The rearrangement uses TRBV3-1 (or the pseudogene TRBV3-2) and TRBJ2-5; the D gene is possibly TRBD2 (7 bases). The germline V gene has CDR1 LGHDT and CDR2 YNNKEL (reference sequence). Trimming shortened V by 0 bases and J by 4 bases, and 12 bases separated the two germline ends. This CDR3 region has 15 residues. This CDR3 is CASSQDHREGETQYF. In DNA, the CDR3 is TGTGCCAGCAGCCAAGACCACAGGGAGGGAGAGACCCAGTACTTC.

The chain joins TRBV13 to TRBJ2-1; TRBD1 is a possible D gene (6 bases). Per the germline V gene, CDR1 is PRHDT and CDR2 is FYEKMQ (reference sequence). This CDR3 has 15 amino acids. Trimming cost V 6 bases and J 4 bases, with 16 bases left between them. CDR3 protein: CASRSTGLSYNEQFF. In nucleotides, the CDR3 is TGTGCCAGCAGGAGCACAGGGCTGAGTTACAATGAGCAGTTCTTC. Full variable domain (missing parts from reference TRBV13 and TRBJ2-1): AAGVIQSPRHLIKEKRETATLKCYPIPRHDTVYWYQQGPGQDPQFLISFYEKMQSDKGSIPDRFSAQQFSDYHSELNMSSLELGDSALYFCASRSTGLSYNEQFFGPGTRLTVL.

The chain recombines TRBV4-1 with TRBJ2-5; 10 bases are shared with TRBD2. J lost 5 bases, V lost 0 bases, and 9 bases had no gene match. The CDR3 is made up of 17 amino acids. Per the germline V gene, CDR1 is MGHRA and CDR2 is YSYEKL. The CDR3: CASSQETGASGSETQYF. For the CDR3, the DNA is TGCGCCAGCAGCCAAGAAACGGGGGCTAGCGGGAGTGAGACCCAGTACTTC.

This clone was detected a few times. The V and J genes are TRBV28 and TRBJ2-3, with 10 bases lining up with TRBD2. V lost 5 bases and J lost 3; bases outside the gene matches: 2. The CDR3 loop spans 14 amino acids. Germline V gene lookup returns CDR1 MDHEN and CDR2 SYDVKM. CDR3 bases: TGTGCCAGCAGTATAGCGGGAGGAACAGATACGCAGTATTTT. Translation: CASSIAGGTDTQYF.

The V gene is TRBV9, the J gene TRBJ2-1; D remains ambiguous. V lost 0 bases and J lost 6, with 7 bases in between. The CDR3 has 13 amino acids. CDR1 and CDR2 (germline): SGDLS, YYNGEE. The CDR3 region has the DNA TGTGCCAGCAGCGTAGGAGGAGTCAATGAGCAGTTCTTC. Translation gives CASSVGGVNEQFF.

The V gene is TRBV19, the J gene TRBJ2-7; 14 positions agree with TRBD2. Trimming removed 4 bases from V and 5 bases from J; junction bases left unmatched: 4. The germline CDR1 and CDR2 sequences are LNHDA and SQIVND (reference sequence). The CDR3 has 15 amino acids. CDR3 loop: CASSRLAGGPNEQYF. The DNA for the CDR3 is TGTGCCAGTAGTAGACTAGCGGGAGGGCCGAACGAGCAGTACTTC.

This chain links TRBV29-1 with TRBJ2-1; D may be TRBD2 (7 bases). Germline assignment: CDR1 SQVTM and CDR2 ANQGSEA. Trimming took off 0 bases at V and 9 bases at J, with 15 bases between the two ends. This CDR3 contains 14 residues. This CDR3 is CSVEEGGARGEQFF. The CDR3 nucleotides read TGCAGCGTTGAAGAAGGGGGGGCGCGAGGTGAGCAGTTCTTC.